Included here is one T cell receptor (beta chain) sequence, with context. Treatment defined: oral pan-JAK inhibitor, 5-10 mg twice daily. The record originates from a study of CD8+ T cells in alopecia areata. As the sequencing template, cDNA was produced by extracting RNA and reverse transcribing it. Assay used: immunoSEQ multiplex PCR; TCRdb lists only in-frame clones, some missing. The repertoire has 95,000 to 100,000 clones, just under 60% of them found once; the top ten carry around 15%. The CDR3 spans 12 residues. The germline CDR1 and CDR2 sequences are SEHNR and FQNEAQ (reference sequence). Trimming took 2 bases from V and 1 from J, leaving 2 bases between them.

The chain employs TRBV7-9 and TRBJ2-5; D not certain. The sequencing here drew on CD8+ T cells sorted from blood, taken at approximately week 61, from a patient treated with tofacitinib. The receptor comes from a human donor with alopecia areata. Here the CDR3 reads CASSLPQETQYF. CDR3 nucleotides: TGTGCCAGCAGCTTACCCCAAGAGACCCAGTACTTC.